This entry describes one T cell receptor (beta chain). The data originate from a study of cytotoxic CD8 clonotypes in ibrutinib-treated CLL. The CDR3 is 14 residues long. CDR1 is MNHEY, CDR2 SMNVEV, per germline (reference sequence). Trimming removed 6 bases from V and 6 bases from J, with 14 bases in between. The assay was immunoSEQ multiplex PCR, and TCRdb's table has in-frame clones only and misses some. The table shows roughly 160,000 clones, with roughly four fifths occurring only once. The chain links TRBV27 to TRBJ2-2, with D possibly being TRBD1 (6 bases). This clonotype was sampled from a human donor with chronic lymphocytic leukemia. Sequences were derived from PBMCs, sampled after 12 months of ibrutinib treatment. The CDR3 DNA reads TGTGCCAGCAGGGACAGAGGGAGATCCGGGGAGCTGTTTTTT. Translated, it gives CASRDRGRSGELFF.